This T cell receptor beta chain was captured by sequencing in a study of shared clonotypes between healthy human individuals. The authors split each subset's genomic DNA evenly across several immunoSEQ plates. Produced via immunoSEQ multiplex PCR; TCRdb's table is partial and in-frame only. This table holds some 1.4 million clones, roughly 95% found once. Regarding this clone: Its target is unknown.

Study-level points and caveats: Sorted-subset sequencing was shown by rarefaction to be incomplete despite large depth.

The CDR3 has 14 residues. V lost 2 bases, J lost 7 bases, and 7 bases stayed unmatched. Germline V gives CDR1 SGDLS, CDR2 YYNGEE. The chain combines TRBV9 with TRBJ2-3; 7 nucleotides agree with TRBD1. Sequenced: naive CD4+ T cells sorted from blood. Subset here: CD45RA+ positively selected. This clonotype originated in a man under 40 in good health. CDR3 bases: TGTGCCAGCAGCGTGACAGGGTTTGATCATACGCAGTATTTT. Protein sequence: CASSVTGFDHTQYF.